This T cell receptor (beta chain) originates from a study of post-analysis software for immune sequencing data. This clonotype was seen a handful of times. cDNA libraries of TCR beta carried unique molecular identifiers. TCRdb reanalysed the PCR reads using MiXCR and keeps one entry per CDR3 protein. The data contain 750,000 to 950,000 distinct CDR3 sequences, around 50% of them singletons. The sequence was collected from a girl under 18 with multiple sclerosis. The sample comprised blood.

DNA for the CDR3: TGCAGCGTTGGGAAGCTTCTCGACAGGATGCAAGAGACCCAGTACTTC. It specifies CSVGKLLDRMQETQYF. The rearrangement joins TRBV29-1 to TRBJ2-5, with a tentative D call TRBD1 (6 bases). The germline V gene has CDR1 SQVTM and CDR2 ANQGSEA. Deletions cut 4 bases from V and 2 bases from J, with 20 bases between. This CDR3 is built from 16 residues. Full variable domain (missing parts from reference TRBV29-1 and TRBJ2-5): SAVISQKPSRDICQRGTSLTIQCQVDSQVTMMFWYRQQPGQSLTLIATANQGSEATYESGFVIDKFPISRPNLTFSTLTVSNMSPEDSSIYLCSVGKLLDRMQETQYFGPGTRLLVL.